The clone carrying this TCR beta chain came up a few times. What it binds is unknown. With V trimmed by 0 bases and J by 4 bases, 8 bases remained unmatched. The CDR3 is 15 residues long. Germline V gives CDR1 DFQATT, CDR2 SNEGSKA (reference sequence). These data come from a study of human T cells and chemical hapten exposure. Study-level information: Mostly female patients had alopecia areata, totalis or universalis.

Study-wide results and caveats: The immune response of these alopecia patients might not match healthy individuals'.

Time point: pre-sensitization, week 0. Treatment indicated: therapeutic diphenylcyclopropenone sensitization with weekly scalp DPC. Unfractionated whole blood served as the source for total RNA extraction. TCRdb used MiXCR to reprocess the RACE reads, holding one entry per CDR3 protein. The sample holds more than 250,000 distinct CDR3 sequences, more than 6.5% seen once. The receptor was derived from a woman aged 35 to 49 with alopecia areata. Some clones in this sample may be carry-over from other donors' samples. The source was whole blood, collected in connection with sensitization to the hapten diphenylcyclopropenone (DPC). The V gene is TRBV20-1, the J gene TRBJ1-1, with 7 bases identical to TRBD1. CDR3 sequence (DNA): TGCAGTGCTAGAGACCCGCCGGGACAGACCACTGAAGCTTTCTTT. Its translation is CSARDPPGQTTEAFF.